This T cell receptor (beta chain) emerged from a study of cytomegalovirus exposure and HLA in healthy donors (dated 2017 in TCRdb). The study in broad terms: According to an earlier analysis of several hundred of the donors, some 180 million T cells yielded some 120 million unique TCR beta sequences and 276 Gb of sequence data. The study used immunosequencing to profile the T cell repertoires of around 600 subjects and linked those repertoires to cytomegalovirus serostatus. Alongside the repertoire data, information on donor age, sex, ethnicity and CMV serostatus was compiled. Across 398 genotyped donors of the cohort, an average of about 200,000 unique TCR beta nucleotide sequences per donor were sequenced, and around 19% of those sequences were non-productive. Genome-wide SNP genotypes for about 60% of the roughly 700 donors were used in a later genetic analysis, which treated that subset as a discovery cohort. HLA typing included class I and class II loci at four-digit resolution. To decide whether each TCR beta V gene segment behaved as functional or pseudogenic, an earlier analysis of some 600 of the donors relied on high-throughput TCR beta sequencing. Every repertoire in the discovery cohort had been generated on one and the same sequencing platform. A later analysis re-analyzed previously published TCR beta repertoires from 500 to 700 donors and added high-resolution HLA genotyping to study TCR occurrence patterns. Of the approximately 370 genotyped donors, roughly 76% were placed in the genetic ancestry cluster associated with self-reported Caucasian donors. Rather than using new phenotypic data, the later analysis identified candidate immune exposures from TCR beta sequences and from how often those sequences occurred across donors. Typing coverage differed by locus: A, B, C, DRB1 and DQB1 were typed in roughly 620-640 donors, DQA1 in 522, DPA1 in 606, and DPB1 in around 440. A separate validation cohort of over a hundred different subjects was used in addition to the 666-subject first cohort. The study aimed to test whether cataloging public T cell receptors could reveal signatures of past pathogen exposure. An early release covering roughly 600 HLA-typed donors comprised about 300 gigabases of sequencing data and around 80 million unique TCR sequences. To predict cytomegalovirus infection status, the study brought together high-throughput TCR immunosequencing, statistical association of individual TCRs with disease status, and machine learning. About 5 DR-DQ haplotypes were handled as single units for association and clustering, since linkage in the cohort was strong.

The cohort consisted of more than 650 healthy bone marrow donors. At the time of sampling, all cohort members were nominally healthy, though unrecorded immune exposures were likely present. The donor was CMV seronegative and belonged to the group of 352 seronegative cohort members. A peripheral blood sample was provided by each donor, and peripheral blood mononuclear cells were used for TCR beta sequencing. The Qiagen DNeasy Blood Extraction Kit was used to extract genomic DNA from the blood cell samples. About this clone itself: The clone's antigen remains unknown. Per-base qualities were not stored, and no clone one base away is much larger.

What the authors observed across the whole study: In a later genetic analysis, fewer N-insertions in productive TCRs were reported among donors in an Asian-associated ancestry cluster than the 666-donor mean. Roughly uniform sequencing depth across donors was assumed in presence/absence analyses, although this assumption may not hold. In a later analysis, most CMV-associated TCR beta chains were found to appear HLA-restricted, with HLA associations seemingly driven largely by CMV exposure. According to a later analysis, parvovirus B19, influenza, CMV and Epstein-Barr virus appeared linked to several top co-occurrence clusters. The cohort was sequenced for TCR beta chains only, and without alpha or paired-chain data the features that could be detected were limited. Three of the identified cytomegalovirus-associated TCR beta chains were confirmed in vitro to be specific for cytomegalovirus antigens. At a false discovery rate of 0.05, a later analysis linked about 16,000 TCR beta sequences to specific HLA alleles. A further reported finding was that TCR beta sequences accurately predicted the HLA-A and HLA-B alleles for most subjects in the first cohort. Because HLA typing was missing for some donors at each locus, association tests included only the typed subset. A total of fewer than 200 TCR beta chains were listed by the study as associated with cytomegalovirus. The classifier was reported to diagnose cytomegalovirus status with high specificity and sensitivity in both the original cohort and the validation cohort. The authors suggested that the approach could potentially be extended to other disease states and immunological phenotypes. Compared with equally common non-associated chains, HLA-associated TCR beta chains in a later analysis were more clonally expanded and had lower generation probabilities. While some public TCRs were present in many individuals, most TCR sequences turned up only very rarely across donors. Linkage disequilibrium might explain the correlated functional status among segregating V segments, but an unknown experimental factor could not be excluded. Broadly in line with IMGT annotations, most TCR beta V segments showed up in productive rearrangements about 87% or about 30% of the time in an earlier analysis of under 700 of the donors. In a later genetic analysis, a missense DCLRE1C variant was associated with V-gene and J-gene trimming of TCR beta chains, and the association was replicated in an independent cohort. When HLA alleles, especially DR and DQ, strongly co-occurred, TCR associations were difficult to assign to individual alleles. Because the 87-base-pair reads could not distinguish some IMGT-functional V segments, including TRBV6-2 and TRBV6-3, those segments were excluded. For the cohort, immune exposure information was limited to CMV serostatus. A cluster of highly shared sequence variants was judged likely to represent a technical artifact of the sequencing pipeline. Because counts were too low, 15 to 20 rarely observed V segments, including chromosome 9 orphons, were excluded from the earlier analysis of some 590 of the donors. According to a later analysis, TCR association rates differed among HLA loci, with DRB1 alleles showing the most associated TCRs and HLA-C alleles showing the fewest.

Library preparation employed the immunoSEQ multiplex PCR assay. A mixture of 60 forward primers for TCR Vbeta segments and 13 reverse primers for TCR Jbeta segments was used in the multiplex PCR. A multiplex PCR assay on genomic DNA amplified the CDR3 region of rearranged TCR beta genes. The Illumina HiSeq System was used to sequence the amplified TCR beta libraries as 87-base-pair reads. On the authors' methods: A later analysis tallied around 80 million unique TCR beta chains across the 660 or so repertoires, and some 10 million of those chains were shared by two or more donors. Raw reads were error-corrected and collapsed into unique sequences with a nearest-neighbor algorithm that merged closely related sequences to remove PCR and sequencing errors. V, D and J gene segments were assigned by aligning CDR3 sequences to IMGT reference sequences. For a sequence to be retained, a match of at least six nucleotides to both a V gene segment and a J gene segment was required. Rearrangements were called productive when the CDR3 lacked stop codons and stayed in frame with V and J; all others were non-productive. Following IMGT convention, CDR3 was defined as the stretch from the second conserved V-encoded cysteine to the conserved J-encoded phenylalanine. In an earlier analysis of approximately 590 of the donors, sequences lacking an unambiguous match to a single V gene segment were excluded. An earlier analysis of approximately 590 of the donors classified V segments as functional when productive rearrangements were above 56.7% and as segregating when the standard deviation between donors was above 5%. A statistical classification framework was built to diagnose cytomegalovirus status from the catalog of TCR beta chain sequences. In a later analysis, V and J genes were assigned by comparing TCR nucleotide sequences against IMGT/GENE-DB human TR gene sequences. A later analysis assigned CDR3 sequences and most-parsimonious VDJ recombination scenarios with the TCRdist pipeline. In a later analysis, each TCR beta chain was defined by its CDR3 amino acid sequence together with its V-gene family, and reads lacking a unique V-gene family were excluded. In a later analysis, around 650 highly shared, low-generation-probability nucleotide sequences were removed to address suspected cross-contamination and a sequencing artifact. In a later analysis, a clonal expansion index was calculated for each public chain from normalized within-repertoire ranks of inferred template counts. In a later analysis, generation probabilities were computed using a VDJ recombination model fitted to out-of-frame rearrangements, and the results were checked against IGoR. A later analysis scored TCR-TCR, TCR-HLA and TCR-CMV co-occurrence with hypergeometric tests, applying a repertoire-size bias correction to TCR pairs. In a later analysis, false discovery rates were estimated by permuting HLA or CMV assignments 20 times. In a later analysis, co-occurring TCRs were grouped with DBSCAN, and TCRdist sequence similarity was added when clustering was performed within HLA-allele-positive subsets. Co-occurrence clustering excluded repertoires with fewer than 30,000 or more than 120,000 public chains, plus five with anomalous nucleotide sharing. This is the immuneACCESS table as TCRdb keeps it, with only in-frame sequences that have V and J called. A part of the clones is gone; compared with another copy, unresolved V genes explain less than half, and the rest is unexplained. The DNA was the basis for D and trimming; V, J and clone size are from that table. A total of 150,000 or so clones appear in this sample, over 60% of them only once. 0.6% to 0.9% of the sample lies in the top ten.

The junction shows trimming of 6 bases on V and 3 bases on J, plus 12 bases between the germline ends. The germline V gene sets CDR1 to MNHEY and CDR2 to SVGAGI. Taken from cysteine to phenylalanine, the CDR3 has 15 residues. Just CDR3 DNA is preserved here, 45 bases in frame from base 1. The receptor was isolated from a female donor in good health and CMV-seronegative. Sequenced input: PBMCs. The chain employs TRBV6-5 and TRBJ1-6; possibly the D gene is TRBD1, per 5 matching bases. The nucleotide sequence is given as TGTGCCAGCAGGTACACGGGGGTCTATAATTCACCCCTCCACTTT. It is translated as CASRYTGVYNSPLHF.